The 30 T cell receptor beta chains below all came from one sample that was sequenced in a study of T cell responses to AZD1222 COVID-19 vaccine. Profiling relied on immunoSEQ multiplex PCR, and the TCRdb table lists in-frame clones only, not all of them. The data show around 100,000 clones, over 75% seen once. Material: peripheral blood, obtained on day 0 of MenACWY control vaccination. The receptors were sampled from an adult in good health.

Comments on this clone: The junction shows a germline mismatch at one end, possibly a read error. The chain couples TRBV7-2 to TRBJ2-7; 10 bases fit TRBD2. Germline CDR1 reads SGHTA; CDR2 reads FQGNSA. CDR3 size: 19 residues. This CDR3 is CASSSPDYSGRSFSHEQYF. For the CDR3, the DNA is TGTGCCAGCAGCTCCCCCGACTATAGCGGGAGGTCCTTCTCCCACGAGCAGTACTTC.

This chain uses TRBV5-1 with TRBJ2-2; weak D call: TRBD2 (6 bases). CDR3 size: 14 residues. V was cut by 6 bases and J by 2 bases, with 11 bases left in between. Germline assignment: CDR1 SGHRS and CDR2 YFSETQ. CDR3 region: CASTGTLNTGELFF. The CDR3 nucleotides are TGCGCCAGCACCGGGACTCTCAACACCGGGGAGCTGTTTTTT.

The V gene is TRBV30, the J gene TRBJ1-1, with a tentative D call TRBD1 (6 bases). The V gene lost 5 bases and the J gene lost 11 bases, with 15 bases spanning the gap. Germline V gene data show CDR1 as GTSNPN and CDR2 as SVGIG (reference sequence). The CDR3 runs 11 residues. CDR3 sequence reads: CAWGGPPRAFF. The CDR3 region has the DNA TGTGCCTGGGGGGGGCCTCCCCGGGCTTTCTTT.

The chain joins TRBV28 to TRBJ2-7; D remains unclear. Germline CDR1 and CDR2: MDHEN and SYDVKM. Trimming shortened V by 4 bases and J by 5 bases, and 0 bases separated the two germline ends. The CDR3 is made up of 9 amino acids. Here the CDR3 reads CASSYEQYF. For the CDR3, the DNA is TGTGCCAGCAGTTACGAGCAGTACTTC.

The rearrangement uses TRBV5-1 and TRBJ1-6; D gene ambiguous. CDR1 is SGHRS, CDR2 YFSETQ, per germline. CDR3 length equals 12 residues. Trimming stripped 0 bases from V and 8 bases from J, with 3 bases between. CDR3 bases: TGCGCCAGCAGCTTGGGAGATTCACCCCTCCACTTT. Translation gives CASSLGDSPLHF. Variable domain in full (rest from reference TRBV5-1 and TRBJ1-6): KAGVTQTPRYLIKTRGQQVTLSCSPISGHRSVSWYQQTPGQGLQFLFEYFSETQRNKGNFPGRFSGRQFSNSRSEMNVSTLELGDSALYLCASSLGDSPLHFGNGTRLTVT.

The chain links TRBV7-9 to TRBJ1-2; D gene unclear. CDR1 and CDR2 from the germline V gene are SEHNR and FQNEAQ (reference sequence). This CDR3 comprises 12 residues. Trimming removed 2 bases from V and 8 bases from J, with 9 bases in between. In DNA, the CDR3 is TGTGCCAGCAGCTTAAGGGCCTCGGGCTACACCTTC. It codes for CASSLRASGYTF.

This clone was picked up one time. The J gene is TRBJ2-5, the V gene TRBV11-2; TRBD2 might be the D (6 bases). Per germline, CDR1 SGHAT and CDR2 FQNNGV. The CDR3 length is 17 residues. V dropped 5 bases and J dropped 0 bases, with 19 bases sitting between them. The CDR3: CASSQLLGSGNQETQYF. The CDR3 region has the DNA TGTGCCAGCAGCCAGCTCCTTGGTAGCGGTAACCAAGAGACCCAGTACTTC. Using reference TRBV11-2 and TRBJ2-5 for the parts outside the CDR3, the full variable domain is EAGVAQSPRYKIIEKRQSVAFWCNPISGHATLYWYQQILGQGPKLLIQFQNNGVVDDSQLPKDRFSAERLKGVDSTLKIQPAKLEDSAVYLCASSQLLGSGNQETQYFGPGTRLLVL.

The chain is built from TRBV9 and TRBJ1-2, with D perhaps matching TRBD1 (5 bases). Germline assignment: CDR1 SGDLS and CDR2 YYNGEE. V was shortened by 3 bases and J by 7 bases, with 10 bases between the two germline ends. This CDR3 is 12 amino acids long. The CDR3 here is CASSGQGAGYTF. CDR3 bases: TGTGCCAGCAGCGGCCAAGGGGCTGGCTACACCTTC.

The chain carries TRBV3-1 (or the pseudogene TRBV3-2) and TRBJ2-1, with 11 bases aligning to TRBD2. Germline trimming cut 3 bases from V and 7 bases from J; bases unmatched to any gene: 11. Germline CDR1 is LGHDT and CDR2 is YNNKEL (reference sequence). The CDR3 runs to 17 residues. The DNA of the CDR3 is TGTGCCAGCAGCCATTTATTCGGGACTAGCGGCTCTAATGAGCAGTTCTTC. Amino acids: CASSHLFGTSGSNEQFF.

The CDR3 nucleotides are TGTGCCGGCGCCCGGGACAGGGAAGGCGAGCAGTACTTC. Encoded protein: CAGARDREGEQYF. This chain connects TRBV21-1 to TRBJ2-7; the table's D call, TRBD1, has no DNA check behind it. TRBV21-1 is described as a pseudogene. The CDR3 consists of 13 residues.

This clone appeared a few times. The rearrangement joins TRBV7-2 to TRBJ1-1; D remains unclear. Per germline, CDR1 SGHTA and CDR2 FQGNSA. This CDR3 spans 13 amino acids. With 5 bases removed from V and 7 bases from J, the gap between germline ends came to 14 bases. Written as DNA, the CDR3 is TGTGCCAGCAGCCCCGTTTCTGGTGTTGAAGCTTTCTTT. It yields the protein CASSPVSGVEAFF.

This sequence joins TRBV24-1 and TRBJ1-5, with TRBD1 identical over 8 bases. In germline, CDR1 is KGHDR, CDR2 SFDVKD. The trim removed 7 bases at V and 2 bases at J, leaving 0 bases unmatched. The length of the CDR3 is 13 residues. In DNA form, the CDR3 reads TGTGCCACCAGGGGACAGGGCAATCAGCCCCAGCATTTT. This encodes CATRGQGNQPQHF.

The chain uses TRBV18 and TRBJ1-6; no clear D. This CDR3 region has 15 residues. Deletions cut 3 bases from V and 8 bases from J, with 14 bases between. Germline CDR1 KGHSH, CDR2 LQKENI. CDR3 region: CASSPQPPADSPLHF. The DNA for the CDR3 is TGTGCCAGCTCACCTCAGCCGCCGGCCGATTCACCCCTCCACTTT.

This clone was recorded only once. The CDR3 sequence is CASSYRAMLGETQYF. In nucleotides, the CDR3 is TGTGCCAGCAGCTATCGGGCCATGCTCGGTGAGACCCAGTACTTC. The genes are TRBV7-2 and TRBJ2-5; D is ambiguous. Germline loops: CDR1 SGHTA, CDR2 FQGNSA. The length of the CDR3 is 15 residues. Between the trimmed V and J ends, which lost 4 bases and 5 bases, there was a span of 17 bases. The whole variable domain, filled in from reference TRBV7-2 and TRBJ2-5, reads GAGVSQSPSNKVTEKGKDVELRCDPISGHTALYWYRQSLGQGLEFLIYFQGNSAPDKSGLPSDRFSAERTGGSVSTLTIQRTQQEDSAVYLCASSYRAMLGETQYFGPGTRLLVL.

The J gene is TRBJ1-1, the V gene TRBV4-2; D is unclear. The V end was cut by 1 base, the J end by 1 base, with 7 bases between. Germline values: CDR1 LGHNA, CDR2 YNFKEQ. This CDR3 region has 14 residues. CDR3 sequence reads: CASSQGDQNTEAFF. CDR3 in DNA: TGTGCCAGCAGCCAAGGGGATCAGAACACTGAAGCTTTCTTT.

This chain links TRBV4-1 with TRBJ1-1, with a weak D call TRBD1 (5 bases). CDR3 length: 15 residues. CDR1 and CDR2 from the germline V gene are MGHRA and YSYEKL. V lost 3 bases to trimming and J lost 0 bases, with 11 bases between them. The CDR3 is CASSQTDRLNTEAFF. CDR3 nucleotide sequence: TGCGCCAGCAGCCAGACAGACCGTTTGAACACTGAAGCTTTCTTT.

The CDR3 coding sequence is TGTGCCAGCTCACCGAATGGGGAATCTGGAAACACCATATATTTT. Translated: CASSPNGESGNTIYF. The chain is built from TRBV18 and TRBJ1-3; no reliable D call. The CDR3 covers 15 residues. V was pared by 3 bases and J by 1 base, with 10 bases between. CDR1 is KGHSH, CDR2 LQKENI, per germline. Filled out from reference TRBV18 and TRBJ1-3, the complete variable domain reads NAGVMQNPRHLVRRRGQEARLRCSPMKGHSHVYWYRQLPEEGLKFMVYLQKENIIDESGMPKERFSAEFPKEGPSILRIQQVVRGDSAAYFCASSPNGESGNTIYFGEGSWLTVV.

The V and J genes are TRBV10-3 and TRBJ2-5, with a tentative D call TRBD2 (6 bases). CDR3 size: 14 residues. Germline V lookup: CDR1 ENHRY, CDR2 SYGVKD. V was shortened by 2 bases and J by 7 bases, with 14 bases between the two germline ends. The CDR3 sequence is CAISEGTVGGTQYF. CDR3 coding DNA: TGTGCCATCAGTGAGGGGACCGTGGGGGGGACCCAGTACTTC.

The rearrangement uses TRBV10-3 and TRBJ2-2, with D possibly matching TRBD2 (5 bases). Trimming left V 5 bases short and J 5 bases short, with 15 bases between. The CDR3 has 15 amino acids. The germline V gene encodes CDR1 ENHRY and CDR2 SYGVKD. The DNA for the CDR3 is TGTGCCATCAGTAAGGACCGGACTGGGACCGGGGAGCTGTTTTTT. This encodes CAISKDRTGTGELFF.

The J gene is TRBJ1-1, the V gene TRBV6-2 or TRBV6-3; D not certain. This CDR3 is built from 13 residues. V was trimmed by 3 bases and J by 7 bases, leaving 12 bases between them. Germline V CDR1 and CDR2: MNHEY, SVGEGT. CDR3 in DNA: TGTGCCAGCAGTTATCCCGATGAGGGTGAAGCTTTCTTT. Its protein is CASSYPDEGEAFF.

The rearrangement joins TRBV3-1 (or the pseudogene TRBV3-2) to TRBJ1-6, with 9 bases fitting TRBD1. V was pared by 3 bases and J by 6 bases, with 0 bases of the junction left unmatched. From germline, CDR1 is LGHDT and CDR2 YNNKEL (reference sequence). The CDR3 loop spans 14 amino acids. CDR3 sequence: CASSQTGGNSPLHF. For the CDR3, the DNA is TGTGCCAGCAGCCAGACAGGGGGTAATTCACCCCTCCACTTT.

The chain links TRBV5-1 to TRBJ1-1; possible D gene TRBD1, 6 bases. V was pared by 0 bases and J by 5 bases, with 11 bases between. The CDR3 covers 14 residues. Germline V gene lookup returns CDR1 SGHRS and CDR2 YFSETQ. The CDR3 nucleotides read TGCGCCAGCAGCTTGGCACAGGGCAGGACTGAAGCTTTCTTT. This sequence encodes CASSLAQGRTEAFF.

The chain is built from TRBV7-2 and TRBJ1-5, with D uncertain. V was pared by 3 bases and J by 3 bases, with 12 bases between. Germline CDR1 and CDR2: SGHTA and FQGNSA. The CDR3 has 15 residues. The chain's CDR3 is CASSFSGVINQPQHF. CDR3 coding DNA: TGTGCCAGCAGCTTTTCGGGAGTTATCAATCAGCCCCAGCATTTT.

V usage is TRBV7-2 and J usage is TRBJ1-3; weak D call: TRBD1 (6 bases). Deletions cut 2 bases from V and 1 base from J, with 6 bases between. The CDR3 extends over 14 amino acids. Germline V gene lookup returns CDR1 SGHTA and CDR2 FQGNSA. CDR3 nucleotide sequence: TGTGCCAGCAGCTTACAGGGGTCTGGAAACACCATATATTTT. Protein product: CASSLQGSGNTIYF.

The chain has TRBV7-6 and TRBJ1-5; 8 bases line up with TRBD1. J was trimmed by 6 bases and V by 4 bases; bases with no gene match: 2. CDR1 SGHVS and CDR2 FNYEAQ come from the germline V gene. The length of the CDR3 is 13 residues. CDR3 DNA: TGTGCCAGCAGCTGGGGACAGGCTCAGCCCCAGCATTTT. Residues: CASSWGQAQPQHF.

The chain couples TRBV27 to TRBJ1-1; D call uncertain. V lost 1 base and J 4 bases, leaving 22 bases between the germline ends. This CDR3 region has 18 residues. Per the germline V gene, CDR1 is MNHEY and CDR2 is SMNVEV (reference sequence). For the CDR3, the DNA is TGTGCCAGCAGTTTATTCTCCCATTTGGGGAACGCGGGCACTGAAGCTTTCTTT. Translating gives CASSLFSHLGNAGTEAFF.

This clone has more than one count but fewer than ten. The chain is built from TRBV6-5 and TRBJ2-2; 9 bases fit TRBD2. This CDR3 contains 14 residues. With 6 bases clipped from V and 8 bases from J, the junction kept 7 bases outside the gene matches. Germline assignment: CDR1 MNHEY and CDR2 SVGAGI. CDR3 nucleotides: TGTGCCAGCAGGGTAGCGGGAGCGGAAGGGGAGCTGTTTTTT. Translating gives CASRVAGAEGELFF.

This chain connects TRBV28 to TRBJ1-5, with D hard to call. The V gene lost 5 bases and the J gene lost 5 bases, with 10 bases spanning the gap. This CDR3 is built from 13 residues. The V gene's germline CDR1 is MDHEN and CDR2 SYDVKM. The CDR3 protein is CASSAAPHQPQHF. In nucleotides, the CDR3 is TGTGCCAGCAGTGCCGCCCCCCATCAGCCCCAGCATTTT.

This chain connects TRBV18 to TRBJ2-1, with no clear D. V was shortened by 2 bases and J by 6 bases, with 17 bases between the two germline ends. Germline V CDR1 and CDR2: KGHSH, LQKENI. The CDR3 length is 16 residues. This chain's CDR3 is CASSPSHLRVGNEQFF. CDR3 nucleotide sequence: TGTGCCAGCTCACCAAGTCACCTTCGGGTTGGCAATGAGCAGTTCTTC.

The CDR3 protein is CASSPFQHGDEKLFF. CDR3 bases: TGTGCCAGCAGTCCGTTCCAGCACGGGGATGAAAAACTGTTTTTT. The chain uses TRBV25-1 and TRBJ1-4; unclear D gene. There are 15 residues in the CDR3. Germline V gene sequence: CDR1 MGHDK, CDR2 SYGVNS. The V end was cut by 5 bases, the J end by 6 bases, with 16 bases between.